Only one count was recorded for the clone carrying this TCR beta chain. Peripheral blood genomic DNA, not sorted cells or RNA, was the template. This sample was included in a study of T cell repertoires in aging, cancer and after chemotherapy. Study details: The whole study produced a dataset of several million TCR reads.

TRB rearrangements spanning V, D and J were amplified using mixed TRB-A/B primers. TCRdb used MiXCR to reprocess the multiplex PCR reads, holding one entry per CDR3 protein. The table has roughly 3,000 distinct CDR3 sequences, 30% seen once. With V trimmed by 4 bases and J by 2 bases, 7 bases remained unmatched. There are 15 residues in the CDR3. Germline V gene sequence: CDR1 SGHDT, CDR2 YYEEEE. The sequence was collected from a human donor in good health. J is TRBJ2-7 and V is TRBV5-6, with 9 bases matching TRBD1. The sequencing sample was made of blood. For the CDR3, the DNA is TGTGCCAGCAGCCCGGGACAGGGAGGGGCCTACGAGCAGTACTTC. This codes for CASSPGQGGAYEQYF.